This note documents a single TCR beta chain sequence. The data originate from a study of blood T cells in healthy people across ages. Researchers report isolating at least 6.5 million PBMCs per sample. The CDR3 contains 14 residues. CDR1 SEHNR and CDR2 FQNEAQ come from the germline V gene (reference sequence). V was trimmed by 5 bases and J by 9 bases, leaving 20 bases between them. A sample-barcoded 5' primer and a J-beta primer mix were used in a second PCR of roughly 6 to 11 cycles. MiXCR was run by TCRdb on the 5' RACE reads, yielding one entry per CDR3 protein. The sample shows some 930,000 distinct CDR3 sequences, 25% to 35% of them seen only once. These data are also associated with another study on T cells of mothers and their children.

V gene TRBV7-9 combines with J gene TRBJ2-7; D call uncertain. The specimen sequenced was blood. This clonotype was sampled from a woman between 40 and 50 years old in good health. CDR3 sequence (DNA): TGTGCCAGCAGCCCCACCTCTACTCGAACCGTGCAGTACTTC. It specifies CASSPTSTRTVQYF.